What follows are 24 T cell receptor beta chains derived from one specimen sequenced in a study of Ad26.COV2.S vaccination and SARS-CoV-2 variants. The sample's treatment: around 19 received Ad26.COV2.S at low or high dose, single or two shots; 5 received placebo; per-sample allocation not given. Specimens were obtained on day 63 following the first vaccine or placebo injection. Here immunoSEQ multiplex PCR was the method, and the copy in TCRdb shows in-frame clones only, minus some. The sample carries some 320,000 clones, around four fifths recorded once. The sample consisted of peripheral blood, taken in a trial of Ad26.COV2.S vaccine versus placebo. The source is a person aged 18-65 years who received the Ad26.COV2.S COVID-19 vaccine or a placebo.

The V call is TRBV14, the J call TRBJ2-5; 8 positions match TRBD1. The V and J ends lost 1 base and 4 bases, in that order; junction bases with no gene match: 5. The CDR3 runs to 15 residues. CDR1 is SGHDN and CDR2 is FVKESK in the germline V gene. CDR3 in DNA: TGTGCCAGCAGCCAAGTGGGGACAGGTCGAGAGACCCAGTACTTC. Translated, it gives CASSQVGTGRETQYF.

This clone was observed a single time. The V call is TRBV14, the J call TRBJ1-2; D gene ambiguous. Germline V gives CDR1 SGHDN, CDR2 FVKESK. Trimming cost V 4 bases and J 3 bases, with 15 bases left between them. The CDR3 has 15 residues. In nucleotides, the CDR3 is TGTGCCAGCAGCCCAGACCTACTTCGGCACTATGGCTACACCTTC. This gives the protein CASSPDLLRHYGYTF. The variable domain in full, with the rest retrieved from reference TRBV14 and TRBJ1-2, is EAGVTQFPSHSVIEKGQTVTLRCDPISGHDNLYWYRRVMGKEIKFLLHFVKESKQDESGMPNNRFLAERTGGTYSTLKVQPAELEDSGVYFCASSPDLLRHYGYTFGSGTRLTVV.

The CDR3, as DNA: TGTGCCAGCAGCTTGAGCCCGGGGACAGGGGGCGGAAACACCATATATTTT. This encodes CASSLSPGTGGGNTIYF. This chain joins TRBV9 and TRBJ1-3; TRBD1 agrees at 12 bases. The V and J ends lost 4 bases and 4 bases, in that order; junction bases with no gene match: 9. Germline lookup yields CDR1 SGDLS and CDR2 YYNGEE. The CDR3 loop spans 17 amino acids. The variable domain in full, with the rest retrieved from reference TRBV9 and TRBJ1-3, is DSGVTQTPKHLITATGQRVTLRCSPRSGDLSVYWYQQSLDQGLQFLIQYYNGEERAKGNILERFSAQQFPDLHSELNLSSLELGDSALYFCASSLSPGTGGGNTIYFGEGSWLTVV.

CDR3 sequence: CATTTGSSYNSPLHF. The DNA for the CDR3 is TGTGCCACCACGACAGGGAGCTCCTATAATTCACCCCTCCACTTT. The rearrangement joins TRBV25-1 to TRBJ1-6; 7 nucleotides line up with TRBD1. The CDR3 consists of 15 residues. CDR1 is MGHDK, CDR2 SYGVNS, per germline. After removal of 10 bases from V and 0 bases from J, the junction contained 6 bases not matched to a gene.

This clone was found a few times. The chain joins TRBV5-5 to TRBJ2-7; the match to TRBD1 covers 9 bases. J was trimmed by 4 bases and V by 4 bases; bases with no gene match: 6. Germline CDR1 is SGHKS and CDR2 is YYEKEE (reference sequence). The CDR3 extends over 14 amino acids. The DNA for the CDR3 is TGTGCCAGCAGCCAGGACAGGGGAATGTACGAGCAGTACTTC. This encodes CASSQDRGMYEQYF.

This clone was found a few times. This chain joins TRBV13 and TRBJ1-2; tentative D call: TRBD1 (6 bases). Germline-derived CDR1 and CDR2 are PRHDT and FYEKMQ (reference sequence). Trimming removed 5 bases at V and 2 bases at J, with 15 bases between. The CDR3 spans 15 residues. CDR3 coding DNA: TGTGCCAGCAGCCCGGGACAACCTCACAACTATGGCTACACCTTC. Translating gives CASSPGQPHNYGYTF. Looking up the rest from reference TRBV13 and TRBJ1-2 gives the full variable domain: AAGVIQSPRHLIKEKRETATLKCYPIPRHDTVYWYQQGPGQDPQFLISFYEKMQSDKGSIPDRFSAQQFSDYHSELNMSSLELGDSALYFCASSPGQPHNYGYTFGSGTRLTVV.

The count of this clone is one. The chain recombines TRBV12-3 or TRBV12-4 with TRBJ1-3; weak D call: TRBD1 (6 bases). Trimming cost V 6 bases and J 3 bases, with 9 bases left between them. This CDR3 is 13 amino acids long. Here the CDR3 reads CASSRGGGNTIYF. The DNA of the CDR3 is TGTGCCAGCAGCAGAGGGGGTGGAAACACCATATATTTT.

The CDR3 bases are TGTGCCAGTAAAAGACAGACCTCTGGAAACACCATATATTTT. This translates into CASKRQTSGNTIYF. The chain is built from TRBV19 and TRBJ1-3; TRBD1 is a possible D gene (5 bases). The V and J ends lost 7 bases and 0 bases respectively, with 10 bases between them. This CDR3 has 14 residues. Germline CDR1 and CDR2: LNHDA and SQIVND (reference sequence).

This sequence joins TRBV18 and TRBJ1-4, with 7 bases that match TRBD1. Germline V lookup: CDR1 KGHSH, CDR2 LQKENI. CDR3 size: 15 residues. Germline trimming cut 3 bases from V and 4 bases from J; bases unmatched to any gene: 5. The CDR3 DNA reads as TGTGCCAGCTCACCTGACAGGGTCGTTAATGAAAAACTGTTTTTT. Translation: CASSPDRVVNEKLFF.

The V and J genes are TRBV24-1 and TRBJ2-3; D is unclear. Trimming took 4 bases from V and 4 from J, leaving 11 bases between them. CDR1 is KGHDR, CDR2 SFDVKD, per germline. This CDR3 region has 14 residues. The CDR3 DNA reads as TGTGCCACCAGTGACCGAAGACCCCCAGATACGCAGTATTTT. Protein sequence: CATSDRRPPDTQYF.

This chain uses TRBV2 with TRBJ2-1, with TRBD1 matching 10 bases. The germline gives CDR1 SNHLY, CDR2 FYNNEI. CDR3 length: 15 residues. V lost 5 bases, J lost 1 base, and 2 bases stayed unmatched. The chain's CDR3 is CASSSDRGSYNEQFF. The CDR3 DNA sequence: TGTGCCAGCAGTTCGGACAGGGGGTCCTACAATGAGCAGTTCTTC.

The chain uses TRBV28 and TRBJ2-5, with a tentative D call TRBD2 (6 bases). Germline values: CDR1 MDHEN, CDR2 SYDVKM. V shed 6 bases and J shed 2 bases, with 16 bases lying between them. The CDR3 is 15 residues long. The CDR3 DNA sequence: TGTGCCAGCAGGGGTAGCGGTGTTGGACAAGAGACCCAGTACTTC. This gives the protein CASRGSGVGQETQYF.

J is TRBJ1-4 and V is TRBV9; 7 nucleotides match TRBD1. With V trimmed by 0 bases and J by 1 base, 6 bases remained unmatched. The CDR3 has 17 residues. The germline gives CDR1 SGDLS, CDR2 YYNGEE. This chain's CDR3 is CASSVAQGFGTNEKLFF. The CDR3 DNA sequence: TGTGCCAGCAGCGTAGCACAGGGGTTTGGAACTAATGAAAAACTGTTTTTT.

The chain recombines TRBV9 with TRBJ2-4, with D unresolved. Germline V lookup: CDR1 SGDLS, CDR2 YYNGEE. The CDR3 runs to 14 residues. V was cut by 4 bases and J by 5 bases, with 13 bases left in between. The CDR3 here is CASSPTLRENIQYF. The CDR3 DNA is TGTGCCAGCAGCCCAACCCTGCGCGAAAACATTCAGTACTTC.

This clone is a singleton in its sample. The chain joins TRBV5-5 to TRBJ2-2; the D gene could be TRBD1 or TRBD2 (5 bases each). Trimming shortened V by 0 bases and J by 2 bases, and 14 bases separated the two germline ends. Germline V gives CDR1 SGHKS, CDR2 YYEKEE (reference sequence). This CDR3 has 17 residues. This chain's CDR3 is CASSLVWAGRNTGELFF. The DNA of the CDR3 is TGTGCCAGCAGCTTGGTTTGGGCAGGGAGAAACACCGGGGAGCTGTTTTTT.

This rearrangement joins TRBV5-1 to TRBJ2-2; D might be TRBD2 (5 bases). The CDR3 spans 14 residues. CDR1 and CDR2 from the germline V gene are SGHRS and YFSETQ. V dropped 5 bases and J dropped 4 bases, with 12 bases sitting between them. Written as DNA, the CDR3 is TGCGCCAGCAGGTCCGAGGGCCCCACCGGGGAGCTGTTTTTT. Translation: CASRSEGPTGELFF. Using reference TRBV5-1 and TRBJ2-2 for the parts outside the CDR3, the full variable domain is KAGVTQTPRYLIKTRGQQVTLSCSPISGHRSVSWYQQTPGQGLQFLFEYFSETQRNKGNFPGRFSGRQFSNSRSEMNVSTLELGDSALYLCASRSEGPTGELFFGEGSRLTVL.

The rearrangement links TRBV5-1 to TRBJ2-2; 8 nucleotides match TRBD1. This CDR3 contains 14 residues. The J segment lost 3 bases and the V segment lost 7 bases, leaving 5 bases of the junction unmatched. Germline loops: CDR1 SGHRS, CDR2 YFSETQ. The CDR3 DNA sequence: TGCGCCAGCGCACAGGGGGTCTACACCGGGGAGCTGTTTTTT. Protein product: CASAQGVYTGELFF.

V is TRBV30 and J is TRBJ1-5; D remains ambiguous. CDR3 length: 12 residues. V gave up 1 base and J gave up 1 base, with 2 bases separating them. Germline V gene sequence: CDR1 GTSNPN, CDR2 SVGIG (reference sequence). The CDR3 here is CAWSGSNQPQHF. The CDR3 coding sequence is TGTGCCTGGAGTGGCAGCAATCAGCCCCAGCATTTT.

The chain couples TRBV27 to TRBJ1-4, with D hard to call. Germline CDR1 is MNHEY and CDR2 is SMNVEV (reference sequence). This CDR3 spans 15 amino acids. Between the trimmed V and J ends, which lost 3 bases and 0 bases, there was a span of 8 bases. The CDR3, as DNA: TGTGCCAGCAGTTTTAGGGTCCCAACTAATGAAAAACTGTTTTTT. This codes for CASSFRVPTNEKLFF.

This clone has only a few counts. The rearrangement links TRBV5-1 to TRBJ2-2; 8 bases are shared with TRBD2. CDR1 and CDR2 (germline): SGHRS, YFSETQ. This CDR3 is built from 17 residues. Trimming removed 0 bases from V and 1 base from J; junction bases left unmatched: 5. CDR3 amino acids: CASSLDGGGRNTGELFF. In DNA, the CDR3 is TGCGCCAGCAGCTTGGATGGCGGGGGGCGGAACACCGGGGAGCTGTTTTTT.

The V and J genes are TRBV29-1 and TRBJ1-6; TRBD1 matches 7 bases. The ends lost 7 bases at V and 7 bases at J; junction bases unmatched: 4. The CDR3 loop spans 12 amino acids. Germline loops: CDR1 SQVTM, CDR2 ANQGSEA. The CDR3 region is CSAGGSNSPLHF. DNA for the CDR3: TGCAGCGCAGGGGGTTCGAATTCACCCCTCCACTTT.

The chain couples TRBV9 to TRBJ1-6; weak D call: TRBD1 (5 bases). Germline CDR1 and CDR2: SGDLS and YYNGEE. V lost 4 bases and J lost 5, with 19 bases in between. The CDR3 loop spans 17 amino acids. In DNA form, the CDR3 reads TGTGCCAGCAGCCCCGGAGCCCTTTGGGGCAATAATTCACCCCTCCACTTT. Its translation is CASSPGALWGNNSPLHF.

The gene calls are TRBV21-1 and TRBJ1-4; TRBD1, the table's D call, was not compared with the DNA. TRBV21-1 is a known pseudogene. The CDR3 has 17 residues. In DNA, the CDR3 is TGTGCCAGCAGCACCGCCGGGACAGATTCGACTAATGAAAAACTGTTTTTT. It yields the protein CASSTAGTDSTNEKLFF.

The chain recombines TRBV6-2 or TRBV6-3 with TRBJ2-3; no reliable D call. Between the trimmed V and J ends, which lost 6 bases and 2 bases, there was a span of 18 bases. In germline, CDR1 is MNHEY, CDR2 SVGEGT. There are 16 residues in the CDR3. The CDR3 DNA reads as TGTGCCAGCAGCACAACCAGCAGAGGTATCACAGATACGCAGTATTTT. Translated, it gives CASSTTSRGITDTQYF.